These 25 T cell receptor beta chains share one sample of origin, sequenced in a study of CD8+CD57+ T cells in acquired aplastic anemia. According to the study, genomic DNA was the template for TCR beta VDJ and CDR3 profiling. A single record per CDR3 protein comes from TCRdb applying MiXCR to the reads. The table includes just over 400,000 distinct CDR3 sequences, around 72% detected once. The sequenced material came from sorted CD4+, CD8+, or CD8+CD57+ T cells (not recorded which) from PBMCs. The origin of the receptors is a human donor in good health, serving as a control.

This clonotype was seen repeatedly, ten times or more. V is TRBV5-5 and J is TRBJ1-1; 8 positions agree with TRBD1. V gave up 4 bases and J gave up 5 bases; unmatched junction bases: 13. This CDR3 region has 16 residues. Germline lookup yields CDR1 SGHKS and CDR2 YYEKEE (reference sequence). This CDR3 is CASSVNVGQGWTEAFF. The CDR3 DNA is TGTGCCAGCAGCGTCAATGTAGGACAGGGATGGACTGAAGCTTTCTTT. The full variable domain, in which reference TRBV5-5 and TRBJ1-1 provide the parts outside the CDR3, is DAGVTQSPTHLIKTRGQQVTLRCSPISGHKSVSWYQQVLGQGPQFIFQYYEKEERGRGNFPDRFSARQFPNYSSELNVNALLLGDSALYLCASSVNVGQGWTEAFFGQGTRLTVV.

As to this clonotype: Compared with germline, one end of the junction differs, possibly owing to a read error. The chain combines TRBV12-3 or TRBV12-4 with TRBJ1-6; D is unclear. The CDR3 length is 12 residues. Here the CDR3 reads CACSLGYSPLHF. In nucleotides, the CDR3 is TGTGCCTGCAGTTTGGGTTATTCACCCCTCCACTTT.

This clonotype was recorded at least ten times. The rearrangement links TRBV9 to TRBJ1-2; D not resolved. Germline loops: CDR1 SGDLS, CDR2 YYNGEE. The CDR3 covers 15 residues. Trimming pared 4 bases from V and 4 bases from J, leaving 17 bases between. The CDR3: CASSSRSQDRYGYTF. The CDR3, as DNA: TGTGCCAGCAGCTCACGCTCTCAGGATCGCTATGGCTACACCTTC.

This clonotype was detected many times. CDR3 sequence (DNA): TGTGCCTGGAGCTCAGGGGACTATGGCTACACCTTC. It yields the protein CAWSSGDYGYTF. The J gene is TRBJ1-2, the V gene TRBV30, with D maybe TRBD1 (6 bases). The CDR3 contains 12 residues. Germline V lookup: CDR1 GTSNPN, CDR2 SVGIG (reference sequence). The V and J ends lost 3 bases and 3 bases respectively, with 8 bases between them.

This clonotype occurred a few times. The DNA is omitted, as the CDR3 cannot be located on it reliably, and the CDR3 follows TCRdb's listing. This chain links TRBV7-2 with TRBJ1-4. Per the germline V gene, CDR1 is SGHTA and CDR2 is FQGNSA. Inclusive of both ends, the CDR3 amounts to 14 amino acids. CDR3: CASRVGAETQYFGF.

This clonotype has at least ten counts. This rearrangement joins TRBV2 to TRBJ1-5; TRBD1 matches at 7 bases. The CDR3 is 13 residues long. Unmatched junction bases numbered 6, after V lost 9 bases and J lost 4 bases. Germline loops: CDR1 SNHLY, CDR2 FYNNEI. The CDR3 protein is CASRGTENQPQHF. The DNA of the CDR3 is TGTGCCAGTCGCGGGACAGAAAATCAGCCCCAGCATTTT.

The rearrangement links TRBV11-1 to TRBJ1-1; the D gene is possibly TRBD1 (5 bases). Per the germline V gene, CDR1 is SGHAT and CDR2 is FQDESV (reference sequence). This CDR3 is built from 15 residues. V dropped 0 bases and J dropped 0 bases, with 8 bases sitting between them. Here the CDR3 reads CASSLAGGVNTEAFF. For the CDR3, the DNA is TGTGCCAGCAGCTTAGCTGGGGGGGTGAACACTGAAGCTTTCTTT.

This clonotype has only one observation. This may arise from a read error, as a much more abundant clone is one base away. This chain links TRBV6-1 with TRBJ1-1, with D possibly being TRBD1 (6 bases). The CDR3 is made up of 13 amino acids. The V end lost 10 bases, the J end lost 0 bases, and 12 bases lay between the germline ends. The germline CDR1 and CDR2 sequences are MNHNS and SASEGT. The CDR3 coding sequence is TGTGCCACCACAGCAGGGGTGAACACTGAAGCTTTCTTT. Encoded protein: CATTAGVNTEAFF.

A note on this clonotype: One end of the junction fails to match germline, which may point to a read error. The chain combines TRBV9 with TRBJ1-1; D may be TRBD1 (5 bases). CDR1 is SGDLS, CDR2 YYNGEE, per germline. The CDR3 sequence is 13 residues long. The CDR3 nucleotides are TGTGCCAGCAGTCAAGGAGGAACAGGATTCGCCGGGTTT. Translated, it gives CASSQGGTGFAGF. Complete variable domain (other parts from reference TRBV9 and TRBJ1-1): DSGVTQTPKHLITATGQRVTLRCSPRSGDLSVYWYQQSLDQGLQFLIQYYNGEERAKGNILERFSAQQFPDLHSELNLSSLELGDSALYFCASSQGGTGFAGFGQGTRLTVV.

A remark on this clonotype: The junction shows a germline mismatch at one end, possibly a read error. J is TRBJ2-5 and V is TRBV12-3 or TRBV12-4; 10 bases line up with TRBD2. The CDR3 length is 19 residues. CDR3 region: CASTESVQFAAGGQETQYF. The CDR3 coding sequence is TGCGCCAGCACCGAGTCAGTTCAGTTCGCAGCGGGGGGGCAAGAGACCCAGTACTTC.

The chain uses TRBV20-1 and TRBJ2-7; TRBD1 matches 11 bases. This CDR3 is 11 amino acids long. Trimming took 6 bases from V and 13 from J; bases not matched to a gene: 8. The germline CDR1 and CDR2 sequences are DFQATT and SNEGSKA (reference sequence). The CDR3 reads CSAKPGQGVYF. Here the CDR3 DNA reads TGCAGTGCCAAACCGGGACAGGGGGTTTACTTC.

The CDR3 DNA follows: TGCAGTGCAGAACGCCGGGACAGCGCCTGTGGCTACACCTTC. Translating gives CSAERRDSACGYTF. This chain connects TRBV29-1 to TRBJ1-2; 7 bases fit TRBD1. Germline assignment: CDR1 SQVTM and CDR2 ANQGSEA. This CDR3 comprises 14 residues.

Comment on this clonotype: At one end, the junction sequence differs from germline, possibly due to a read error. The gene calls are TRBV7-2 and TRBJ1-6; D gene ambiguous. Germline CDR1 and CDR2: SGHTA and FQGNSA. The CDR3 is 13 amino acids. This chain's CDR3 is CASSWSPPSYLHF. The CDR3 DNA reads TGCGCCAGCAGCTGGTCGCCGCCTTCATACCTCCACTTT.

V is TRBV20-1 and J is TRBJ2-7; 7 nucleotides align to TRBD1. The V segment lost 1 base and the J segment 0 bases; nucleotides outside the gene matches: 6. The CDR3 runs to 15 residues. Per the germline V gene, CDR1 is DFQATT and CDR2 is SNEGSKA (reference sequence). The CDR3 region is CSARGDRVDSYEQYF. CDR3 in DNA: TGCAGTGCTAGAGGAGACAGGGTCGACTCCTACGAGCAGTACTTC.

Of note for this clonotype: Since the CDR3 does not end with the conserved phenylalanine or tryptophan, this likely comes from a read error. The limits of the CDR3 on the DNA are not certain, so only TCRdb's listed CDR3 is given. The V gene is TRBV9, the J gene TRBJ1-2. CDR1 and CDR2 (germline): SGDLS, YYNGEE. Both ends counted, the CDR3 spans 13 residues. CDR3 sequence: CASSVVEGSYNEY.

Ten or more counts support this clonotype. V usage is TRBV4-3 and J usage is TRBJ2-2; D unclear. Trimming stripped 2 bases from V and 6 bases from J, with 7 bases between. Germline V lookup: CDR1 LGHNA, CDR2 YSLEER. The CDR3 totals 13 residues. The CDR3 region has the DNA TGCGCCAGCAGCCAACAGTCTCCCGGGGAGCTGTTTTTT. Amino acids: CASSQQSPGELFF.

The chain couples TRBV7-3 to TRBJ2-6; D possibly corresponds to TRBD1 (6 bases). The CDR3 covers 15 residues. The V and J ends lost 5 bases and 11 bases respectively, with 19 bases between them. Germline V CDR1 and CDR2: SGHTA, FQGTGA. The CDR3 nucleotides are TGTGCCAGCAGCGCCAGGGGAACTGGGGGCTACGTCCTGACTTTC. The encoded protein is CASSARGTGGYVLTF. Full variable domain (remainder filled in from reference TRBV7-3 and TRBJ2-6): GAGVSQTPSNKVTEKGKYVELRCDPISGHTALYWYRQSLGQGPEFLIYFQGTGAADDSGLPNDRFFAVRPEGSVSTLKIQRTERGDSAVYLCASSARGTGGYVLTFGAGSRLTVL.

The chain has TRBV10-3 and TRBJ2-5; tentatively, D is TRBD2 (7 bases). V lost 8 bases, J lost 11 bases, and 27 bases lay in between. The V gene's germline CDR1 is ENHRY and CDR2 SYGVKD. The CDR3 is 15 residues long. The CDR3 DNA is TGTGCCATCGGAACCGGGAAGGGGGGGGGGAACGTGCAGTACTTC. The encoded protein is CAIGTGKGGGNVQYF.

Regarding this clonotype: Because the CDR3 is missing its conserved closing phenylalanine or tryptophan, this is likely a read error. It is unclear where the CDR3 begins or ends on the DNA, so no DNA is shown, and the CDR3 is as TCRdb lists it. The chain carries TRBV19 and TRBJ2-5. 8 amino acids form the CDR3, both terminal residues included. Germline V gene lookup returns CDR1 LNHDA and CDR2 SQIVND (reference sequence). CDR3 sequence: CASSISLA.

The genes are TRBV7-3 and TRBJ1-6; TRBD1 might be the D (6 bases). The CDR3 loop spans 15 amino acids. Germline CDR1 SGHTA, CDR2 FQGTGA. V lost 2 bases and J lost 19, with 24 bases in between. CDR3 amino acids: CASSLEGGQGKGNHF. The CDR3 nucleotides are TGTGCCAGCAGCTTAGAAGGGGGTCAAGGTAAGGGAAATCACTTT.

The chain is built from TRBV5-1 and TRBJ2-1; D remains ambiguous. Trimming took 2 bases from V and 8 from J, leaving 14 bases between them. CDR1 and CDR2 from the germline V gene are SGHRS and YFSETQ. The CDR3 loop spans 14 amino acids. The CDR3 DNA is TGCGCCAGCAGCTTCGGGTCACGGTACGATGAGCAGTTCTTC. Translation gives CASSFGSRYDEQFF.

With respect to this clonotype: A read error is possible here, since a much larger clone lies one base away. The V and J genes are TRBV5-4 and TRBJ2-7, with 9 bases aligning to TRBD1. This CDR3 is 16 amino acids long. In germline, CDR1 is SGHNT, CDR2 YYREEE (reference sequence). V lost 5 bases, J lost 7 bases, and 16 bases stayed unmatched. The CDR3 loop reads CASSRRDRVRPREQYF. CDR3 DNA: TGTGCCAGCAGTCGCCGGGACAGGGTTCGGCCGCGGGAGCAGTACTTC. The whole variable domain, filled in from reference TRBV5-4 and TRBJ2-7, reads ETGVTQSPTHLIKTRGQQVTLRCSSQSGHNTVSWYQQALGQGPQFIFQYYREEENGRGNFPPRFSGLQFPNYSSELNVNALELDDSALYLCASSRRDRVRPREQYFGPGTRLTVT.

V gene TRBV5-5 combines with J gene TRBJ1-1, with D uncertain. The V gene's germline CDR1 is SGHKS and CDR2 YYEKEE (reference sequence). The CDR3 has 13 amino acids. V gave up 2 bases and J gave up 4 bases, with 9 bases separating them. CDR3 sequence (DNA): TGTGCCAGCAGCTTAGCGTGGAGCACTGAAGCTTTCTTT. Translated: CASSLAWSTEAFF.

This clonotype appeared many times. The V and J genes are TRBV19 and TRBJ2-6; 8 nucleotides align to TRBD2. The V and J ends lost 1 base and 0 bases, in that order; junction bases with no gene match: 8. Germline values: CDR1 LNHDA, CDR2 SQIVND (reference sequence). This CDR3 spans 19 amino acids. The DNA for the CDR3 is TGTGCCAGTAGTATAGCGGGGGGGGGCGGAAGCTCTGGGGCCAACGTCCTGACTTTC. Translation: CASSIAGGGGSSGANVLTF.

This clonotype has a count of ten or more. V usage is TRBV6-6 and J usage is TRBJ1-1; the D gene is possibly TRBD1 (6 bases). The CDR3 totals 14 residues. Trimming cost V 6 bases and J 1 base, with 12 bases left between them. Germline values: CDR1 MNHNY, CDR2 SVGAGI (reference sequence). The CDR3 reads CASSQVGANTEAFF. In DNA form, the CDR3 reads TGTGCCAGCAGCCAAGTGGGGGCGAACACTGAAGCTTTCTTT.